These T cell receptor beta chains were read from a single sample in a study of T cells in tuberculosis. The repertoire was sequenced with immunoSEQ multiplex PCR; TCRdb's copy has only in-frame clones and lacks some. The table shows 24,000 or so clones, with 95% to 96% occurring only once. Sequencing input: PBMCs. The receptors derive from a donor aged 10-29 years with latent tuberculosis or without tuberculosis infection. Each CDR3 is given with its conserved first and last residue. The D gene is left open where the match is weak. Part of the rows lack a size; the others show once, few, many or a class for expanded clones.

J gene | D gene | V gene | clone size | CDR3 DNA | CDR3 protein
TRBJ2-3 | TRBD2 | TRBV19 | - | TGTGCCAGTACCGTCCCGGGACTAGGTTCTACGCAGTATTTT | CASTVPGLGSTQYF
TRBJ1-5 | - | TRBV30 | few | TGTGCCTGGAGTATCACAGAGAGCAATCAGCCCCAGCATTTT | CAWSITESNQPQHF
TRBJ1-2 | - | TRBV4-1 | - | TGCGCCAGCAGCCAAGCCCGGGGGACCGGCGGCTACACCTTC | CASSQARGTGGYTF
TRBJ2-1 | TRBD1 | TRBV10-3 | - | TGTGCCATCAGTGAAGGGCCAGGGGGCTCGGATGAGCAGTTCTTC | CAISEGPGGSDEQFF
TRBJ1-2 | - | TRBV6-1 | - | TGTGCCAGCACCCTGCCGGGACAAGCTAACTATGGCTACACCTTC | CASTLPGQANYGYTF
TRBJ2-7 | - | TRBV30 | - | TGTGCCTGGAGTTTAGGACAGTACTACGAGCAGTACTTC | CAWSLGQYYEQYF
TRBJ2-7 | - | TRBV19 | - | TGTGCCAGTAGTATAGATGCAGGGTCCTTTTCCGAGCAGTACTTC | CASSIDAGSFSEQYF
TRBJ1-1 | TRBD1 | TRBV6-6 | once | TGTGCCAGCAGGCACCGACAGGGTAGGGACACTGAAGCTTTCTTT | CASRHRQGRDTEAFF
TRBJ2-3 | - | TRBV7-9 | - | TGTGCCAGCAGTCGCGGGGAGAGCACAGATACGCAGTATTTT | CASSRGESTDTQYF
TRBJ1-1 | - | TRBV6-5 | - | TGTGCCAGCAGTTATAGTCTGGGAGTAGACACTGAAGCTTTCTTT | CASSYSLGVDTEAFF